The 21 T cell receptor beta chains below were found in one sample sequenced in a study of blood T cell repertoires in COVID-19. Using immunoSEQ multiplex PCR, the repertoire was profiled, and TCRdb retains in-frame clones only, with some absent. The sample lists about 320,000 clones; around 90% were seen once. The sequenced material came from PBMCs or T cells enriched from blood (not recorded which). Receptor source: a man aged 60 to 69 who had recovered from COVID-19.

This clone appeared once. The V and J genes are TRBV6-5 and TRBJ1-4, with D perhaps matching TRBD1 (6 bases). The V gene's germline CDR1 is MNHEY and CDR2 SVGAGI. V lost 7 bases, J lost 7 bases, and 19 bases lay in between. This CDR3 contains 15 residues. CDR3 bases: TGTGCCAGCACCCCCGGGGGGGGCGAAGGTGAAAAACTGTTTTTT. This gives the protein CASTPGGGEGEKLFF.

The rearrangement uses TRBV21-1 and TRBJ2-7; the table's D call, TRBD2, has no DNA check behind it. TRBV21-1 is termed a pseudogene. The CDR3 extends over 15 amino acids. The DNA of the CDR3 is TGTGCCAGCAGCCTCGGCGCGGGAGAGGCCTACGAGCAGTACTTC. It yields the protein CASSLGAGEAYEQYF.

The chain is built from TRBV12-5 and TRBJ2-5; no clear D gene. Germline CDR1 and CDR2: LGHNT and FRNRAP. The CDR3 has 13 amino acids. The V end lost 0 bases, the J end lost 6 bases, and 8 bases lay between the germline ends. The CDR3, as DNA: TGTGCTAGTGGTTTGGTAATTGGCCAGACCCAGTACTTC. Protein sequence: CASGLVIGQTQYF.

The V and J genes are TRBV4-1 and TRBJ2-7, with TRBD1 matching 10 bases. The CDR3 covers 15 residues. Per germline, CDR1 MGHRA and CDR2 YSYEKL. J lost 2 bases, V lost 3 bases, and 4 bases had no gene match. CDR3 amino acids: CASSQGQGPTYEQYF. The CDR3 DNA is TGCGCCAGCAGCCAGGGACAGGGGCCAACCTACGAGCAGTACTTC.

The chain recombines TRBV18 with TRBJ2-4; the match to TRBD1 covers 7 bases. The CDR3 is made up of 14 amino acids. The trim removed 4 bases at V and 6 bases at J, leaving 6 bases unmatched. The germline V gene has CDR1 KGHSH and CDR2 LQKENI. The CDR3 DNA follows: TGTGCCAGCTCACTTGCCCGGGACAGAAACATTCAGTACTTC. Amino acid sequence: CASSLARDRNIQYF.

The chain employs TRBV11-2 and TRBJ2-2; 7 bases are a match to TRBD2. The germline CDR1 and CDR2 sequences are SGHAT and FQNNGV. The J segment lost 5 bases and the V segment lost 5 bases, leaving 11 bases of the junction unmatched. The CDR3 extends over 16 amino acids. Written as DNA, the CDR3 is TGTGCCAGCAGCCCCCGGGCGGGGAGGGAGACCGGGGAGCTGTTTTTT. It codes for CASSPRAGRETGELFF.

The CDR3 DNA follows: TGTGCCAGCAGCGAGCGGGGACTACCCCCCTACGAGCAGTACTTC. Amino acids: CASSERGLPPYEQYF. V gene TRBV11-2 combines with J gene TRBJ2-7; 7 bases fit TRBD2. Looked up from germline, CDR1 is SGHAT and CDR2 is FQNNGV. After removal of 5 bases from V and 2 bases from J, the junction contained 9 bases not matched to a gene. There are 15 residues in the CDR3.

This sequence joins TRBV14 and TRBJ2-5; D might be TRBD2 (5 bases). Germline V gene lookup returns CDR1 SGHDN and CDR2 FVKESK. This CDR3 has 15 amino acids. V lost 0 bases and J 4 bases, leaving 12 bases between the germline ends. The CDR3 spells CASSQEGRGLETQYF. The CDR3, as DNA: TGTGCCAGCAGCCAAGAAGGCCGAGGGTTAGAGACCCAGTACTTC.

CDR3 sequence: CASRVLGQGIGELFF. The CDR3 region has the DNA TGTGCCAGCAGGGTCCTAGGACAGGGGATTGGGGAGCTGTTTTTT. The chain recombines TRBV27 with TRBJ2-2, with 9 bases aligning to TRBD1. V gave up 6 bases and J gave up 8 bases; unmatched junction bases: 10. The CDR3 runs to 15 residues. Germline V gene data show CDR1 as MNHEY and CDR2 as SMNVEV (reference sequence).

This clone was observed a single time. The chain uses TRBV28 and TRBJ2-3; D unclear. Trimming pared 5 bases from V and 7 bases from J, leaving 10 bases between. Germline V gene lookup returns CDR1 MDHEN and CDR2 SYDVKM. The CDR3 length is 12 residues. Written as DNA, the CDR3 is TGTGCCAGCAGTCAGACAACCCATACGCAGTATTTT. It specifies CASSQTTHTQYF.

The V and J genes are TRBV7-9 and TRBJ2-4; TRBD2 matches 8 bases. Germline values: CDR1 SEHNR, CDR2 FQNEAQ (reference sequence). The CDR3 loop spans 15 amino acids. V lost 3 bases, J lost 0 bases, and 1 base stayed unmatched. CDR3 nucleotides: TGTGCCAGCAGCTTTAGCGGGATAGCCAAAAACATTCAGTACTTC. This encodes CASSFSGIAKNIQYF.

The DNA for the CDR3 is TGTGCCAGCAGTGAAAACCTCCTCCGGGGTGAAAAACTGTTTTTT. Translated: CASSENLLRGEKLFF. The chain couples TRBV2 to TRBJ1-4; D is unresolved. CDR3 length: 15 amino acids. The germline V gene has CDR1 SNHLY and CDR2 FYNNEI. V lost 2 bases, J lost 7 bases, and 14 bases lay in between.

The V gene is TRBV5-1, the J gene TRBJ2-7; TRBD1 might be the D (5 bases). V was pared by 4 bases and J by 6 bases, with 14 bases between. There are 13 residues in the CDR3. Germline assignment: CDR1 SGHRS and CDR2 YFSETQ. This CDR3 reads CASSPGSLGEQYF. The CDR3 coding sequence is TGCGCCAGCAGCCCAGGGTCCCTAGGCGAGCAGTACTTC.

This clone showed up just a few times. The rearrangement links TRBV5-1 to TRBJ1-2, with TRBD1 matching 9 bases. Germline-derived CDR1 and CDR2 are SGHRS and YFSETQ. The V segment lost 0 bases and the J segment 3 bases; nucleotides outside the gene matches: 9. There are 17 residues in the CDR3. CDR3 sequence reads: CASSLAGDRALHYGYTF. CDR3 nucleotides: TGCGCCAGCAGCTTGGCGGGGGACAGGGCTCTCCACTATGGCTACACCTTC.

The chain employs TRBV12-2 and TRBJ2-6; TRBD1 was called by the table and not checked on the DNA. TRBV12-2 is an annotated pseudogene. The CDR3 consists of 22 residues. In DNA form, the CDR3 reads TGTGCAACCTCACGCTTAGGGGGAGTAGAGGACAGGGGCCTCTCTGGGGCCAACGTCCTGACTTTC. It translates to CATSRLGGVEDRGLSGANVLTF.

The chain is built from TRBV7-2 and TRBJ1-2; 7 bases fit TRBD1. After removal of 4 bases from V and 5 bases from J, the junction contained 13 bases not matched to a gene. The CDR3 covers 16 residues. CDR1 and CDR2 from the germline V gene are SGHTA and FQGNSA. CDR3 residues: CASSSVLSGTAYGYTF. For the CDR3, the DNA is TGTGCCAGCAGCTCTGTACTCTCCGGGACAGCATATGGCTACACCTTC.

CDR3 residues: CASSQEGRDDNEQFF. In nucleotides, the CDR3 is TGTGCCAGCAGCCAAGAAGGACGGGATGACAATGAGCAGTTCTTC. This rearrangement joins TRBV3-1 (or the pseudogene TRBV3-2) to TRBJ2-1, with a tentative D call TRBD2 (5 bases). Germline V gives CDR1 LGHDT, CDR2 YNNKEL (reference sequence). The V gene lost 0 bases and the J gene lost 5 bases, with 11 bases spanning the gap. The CDR3 has 15 residues.

J is TRBJ2-2 and V is TRBV19, with 16 bases aligning to TRBD2. The CDR3 sequence is 15 residues long. Per the germline V gene, CDR1 is LNHDA and CDR2 is SQIVND (reference sequence). V gave up 4 bases and J gave up 14 bases; unmatched junction bases: 7. The CDR3 protein is CASSTSGTSGRALFF. The CDR3 bases are TGTGCCAGTAGTACCTCCGGGACTAGCGGGAGGGCCCTGTTTTTT.

The V and J genes are TRBV7-9 and TRBJ1-2, with D possibly being TRBD1 (5 bases). This CDR3 spans 14 amino acids. Trimming cost V 6 bases and J 2 bases, with 13 bases left between them. Germline loops: CDR1 SEHNR, CDR2 FQNEAQ (reference sequence). CDR3 sequence reads: CASRSLQGNYGYTF. CDR3 bases: TGTGCCAGCAGGTCCTTGCAGGGCAACTATGGCTACACCTTC.

V usage is TRBV5-1 and J usage is TRBJ2-3; TRBD2 aligns across 13 bases. Germline assignment: CDR1 SGHRS and CDR2 YFSETQ. V gave up 4 bases and J gave up 5 bases; unmatched junction bases: 10. The CDR3 runs 17 residues. Here the CDR3 reads CASSPGTSGNYVDTQYF. In nucleotides, the CDR3 is TGCGCCAGCAGCCCCGGGACTAGCGGGAATTATGTAGATACGCAGTATTTT.

CDR3: CATSDLPGLGLNTGELFF. CDR3 in DNA: TGTGCCACCAGTGACTTGCCGGGACTAGGCCTGAACACCGGGGAGCTGTTTTTT. The chain carries TRBV24-1 and TRBJ2-2; 8 bases fit TRBD2. J gave up 1 base and V 4 bases, and 10 bases lay outside the gene matches. Germline CDR1 reads KGHDR; CDR2 reads SFDVKD. This CDR3 is built from 18 residues.